Listed below are T cell receptor beta chains from one sample, sequenced in a study of pediatric ulcerative colitis. Generated by immunoSEQ multiplex PCR, the TCRdb table keeps only in-frame clones and is missing some. The sample records under 70,000 clones, 87% being singletons. Sequences were obtained from blood. The receptors were gathered from a boy between 5 and 17 years old who was a control in a study of pediatric ulcerative colitis. Each CDR3 is given with its conserved first and last residue. Fields, in order: J gene, V gene, CDR3 protein.

J: TRBJ2-7; V: TRBV5-4; CDR3: CASSRPSYEQYF
J: TRBJ1-1; V: TRBV29-1; CDR3: CSVAENTEAFF
J: TRBJ2-7; V: TRBV4-1; CDR3: CASSPTRGLYEQYF
J: TRBJ2-2; V: TRBV5-1; CDR3: CASSSTPGGGENTGELFF
J: TRBJ2-6; V: TRBV4-3; CDR3: CASSQDAGSGNVLTF
J: TRBJ2-3; V: TRBV29-1; CDR3: CSALRGSTQYF
J: TRBJ1-5; V: TRBV7-6; CDR3: CASSLGGEPQHF
J: TRBJ2-3; V: TRBV27; CDR3: CASSPLTSSTDTQYF
J: TRBJ1-2; V: TRBV11-2; CDR3: CASSLGGAGYTF
J: TRBJ1-1; V: TRBV5-8; CDR3: CASSLVSHTDSNTEAFF
J: TRBJ2-7; V: TRBV19; CDR3: CASSPAARGSSYEQYF
J: TRBJ2-7; V: TRBV5-1; CDR3: CASSPVPRESSYEQYF
J: TRBJ2-6; V: TRBV28; CDR3: CAISGNGANVLTF
J: TRBJ2-7; V: TRBV4-3; CDR3: CASSQVSGTTYEQYF
J: TRBJ1-5; V: TRBV5-6; CDR3: CASSLAGRGNQPQHF
J: TRBJ2-1; V: TRBV9; CDR3: CASSVAPGQAYNEQFF
J: TRBJ2-7; V: TRBV19; CDR3: CASSTGSYEQYF